These T cell receptor beta chains were read from a single sample in a study of molecular identifiers for immune sequencing clone quantification. TCRdb reprocessed the PCR reads with MiXCR, giving one entry per CDR3 protein. The repertoire holds more than 300,000 distinct CDR3 sequences, with roughly 23% as singletons. Sequenced: naive CD8+ T cells from blood, with Jurkat cell RNA spiked in. The receptor source for this set is a human donor in good health. Some libraries in this study had Jurkat cell RNA spiked in. CDR3s include the opening cysteine and the closing phenylalanine or tryptophan. The D gene is left open where the match is weak. Clone size is stated in some rows and not others, as once, few, many or a class when expanded.

V	D	J	size	DNA	CDR3
TRBV5-6	TRBD2	TRBJ2-5	many	TGTGCCAGCAGCCCAGGACTAGTCGGTGAGACCCAGTACTTC	CASSPGLVGETQYF
TRBV7-9	TRBD1	TRBJ1-1	many	TGTGCCAGCAGCTTAGCTCCGGGACAGGGGAGGACTGAAGCTTTCTTT	CASSLAPGQGRTEAFF
TRBV12-3/TRBV12-4	NA	TRBJ2-1	many	TGTGCCAGCAGTTGGTTGGGCTATGAGCAGTTCTTC	CASSWLGYEQFF
TRBV5-6	NA	TRBJ1-2	many	TGTGCCAGCAGCTTGAGTTGGACCGAGAGCTATGGCTACACCTTC	CASSLSWTESYGYTF
TRBV7-9	NA	TRBJ2-4	many	TGTGCCAGCAACCCTCCCGGGACAGCCAAAAACATTCAGTACTTC	CASNPPGTAKNIQYF
TRBV6-5	NA	TRBJ1-2	many	TGTGCCAGCAGCTTGGACCTGGGGAGCTACACCTTC	CASSLDLGSYTF
TRBV2	TRBD1	TRBJ1-5	many	TGTGCCAGCAGTGAAAGGGACAGCAGGTTTTATAGCAATCAGCCCCAGCATTTT	CASSERDSRFYSNQPQHF
TRBV29-1	TRBD2	TRBJ2-2	many	TGCAGCGTCCCAGGACTAGCGGGCGACACCGGGGAGCTGTTTTTT	CSVPGLAGDTGELFF
TRBV13	TRBD2	TRBJ2-5	many	TGTGCCAGCAACCGACTCCTAGCGGCCGAGGGAGAGACCCAGTACTTC	CASNRLLAAEGETQYF
TRBV9	NA	TRBJ1-1	once	TGTGCCAGCAGCGTAGTGGAGAGCACTGAAGCTTTCTTT	CASSVVESTEAFF
TRBV27	NA	TRBJ2-3	NA	TGTGCCAGCCAATCTGTTTCGGATACGCAGTATTTT	CASQSVSDTQYF
TRBV28	NA	TRBJ2-7	many	TGTGCCAGCAGAGTTGGGGCCAGCTCCTACGAGCAGTACTTC	CASRVGASSYEQYF
TRBV4-2	TRBD1	TRBJ2-6	NA	TGTGCCAGCAGCCACCGGGCCGGGACAGGGGGGTTTTCCGGGGCCAACGTCCTGACTTTC	CASSHRAGTGGFSGANVLTF
TRBV20-1	NA	TRBJ2-1	many	TGCAGTGCTAGAGAGTTTGAAAGCTCCTACAATGAGCAGTTCTTC	CSAREFESSYNEQFF
TRBV27	NA	TRBJ2-7	many	TGTGCCAGCAGTTTAAGACTAGGAGGCACGTTCGAGCAGTACTTC	CASSLRLGGTFEQYF
TRBV13	NA	TRBJ2-2	NA	TGTGCCAGCAGCTCCAACTCAGAACACGGGGAGCTGTTTTTT	CASSSNSEHGELFF
TRBV6-1	NA	TRBJ2-2	NA	TGTGCCAGCAGTGAATGGGGCTGCTTAAAGAACACCGGGGAGCTGTTTTTT	CASSEWGCLKNTGELFF
TRBV6-2/TRBV6-3	NA	TRBJ1-5	many	TGTGCCAGCAGTGAAAACAGGGCCGGGAATCAGCCCCAGCATTTT	CASSENRAGNQPQHF
TRBV6-2/TRBV6-3	NA	TRBJ2-7	many	TGTGCCAGCAAAGGGACCCAGTCCTACGAGCAGTACTTC	CASKGTQSYEQYF
TRBV4-1	TRBD1	TRBJ1-1	many	TGCGCCAGCAGCCCAGCCGGGACAGGGTACACTGAAGCTTTCTTT	CASSPAGTGYTEAFF
TRBV7-9	NA	TRBJ2-3	many	TGTGCCAGCAGCGCGGGACTTACACCTAGCACAGATACGCAGTATTTT	CASSAGLTPSTDTQYF
TRBV27	NA	TRBJ2-3	many	TGTGCCAGCAGTCGGGCTGGGGGCACAGATACGCAGTATTTT	CASSRAGGTDTQYF
TRBV4-1	TRBD2	TRBJ2-1	many	TGCGCCAGCAGCCAAGCGTGGGCTAGCGGGGGGAATGAGCAGTTCTTC	CASSQAWASGGNEQFF
TRBV9	NA	TRBJ2-2	many	TGTGCCAGCAGCGTCTTCCGGGACGGGACCGGGGAGCTGTTTTTT	CASSVFRDGTGELFF
TRBV2	NA	TRBJ2-3	few	TGTGCCAGCAGCCCTTTCGTGAGTAAAGGCACAGATACGCAGTATTTT	CASSPFVSKGTDTQYF
TRBV2	NA	TRBJ1-1	many	TGTGCCAGCATGGCGGGTCACACTGAAGCTTTCTTT	CASMAGHTEAFF
TRBV6-1	TRBD1	TRBJ1-5	many	TGTGCCAGCAGTGAGGACAGGGGTGGTGGCAATCAGCCCCAGCATTTT	CASSEDRGGGNQPQHF
TRBV5-1	TRBD1	TRBJ2-2	many	TGCGCCAGCAGCTTAACCCTCCGCCTGCCCGGGACAGGGGGCACCGGGGAGCTGTTTTTT	CASSLTLRLPGTGGTGELFF
TRBV7-9	TRBD1	TRBJ2-7	many	TGTGCCAGCAGCCGACCGGGACAGATCTACGAGCAGTACTTC	CASSRPGQIYEQYF
TRBV7-2	NA	TRBJ2-7	many	TGTGCCAGCAGCTTAGTTACATGGGAGCAGTACTTC	CASSLVTWEQYF
TRBV4-3	NA	TRBJ2-5	many	TGCGCCAGCAGCCAAGTCACAGGTCAAGAGACCCAGTACTTC	CASSQVTGQETQYF
TRBV28	NA	TRBJ2-3	many	TGTGCCGGCCCTGCGACAGACCGCACAGATACGCAGTATTTT	CAGPATDRTDTQYF
TRBV20-1	TRBD2	TRBJ2-7	NA	TGTTGTGCTAGAGGGGCTAGCGGAAGCTCCTACGAGCAGTACTTC	CCARGASGSSYEQYF
TRBV13	NA	TRBJ2-2	many	TGTGCCAGCAGCGGAGGGGGCACCGGGGAGCTGTTTTTT	CASSGGGTGELFF
TRBV2	NA	TRBJ2-1	NA	TGTGCCAGCGTGGAATTCCAGGGAGAAACCTACAATGAGCAGTTCTTC	CASVEFQGETYNEQFF
TRBV7-9	NA	TRBJ1-1	many	TGTGCCAGCAGCCCACGTTATGCTTTCTTT	CASSPRYAFF
TRBV4-1	TRBD1	TRBJ2-4	many	TGCGCCAGCAGCCAAGTTGGACAGGGGCTGGGCATTCAGTACTTC	CASSQVGQGLGIQYF
TRBV21-1	NA	TRBJ2-3	many	TGTGCCAGCAGCCATACATACCGTCAGCCTAGCACAGATACGCAGTATTTT	CASSHTYRQPSTDTQYF
TRBV7-9	NA	TRBJ2-3	many	TGTGCCAGCAGCTCTATGGTGGATACGCAGTATTTT	CASSSMVDTQYF
TRBV7-6	NA	TRBJ2-3	once	TGTGCCAGCAGCCCTGGGGGGTATACGCAGTATTTT	CASSPGGYTQYF
TRBV5-4	NA	TRBJ1-4	NA	TGTGCCAGCAGCTTGGCTGTCAATGAAAAACTGTTTTTT	CASSLAVNEKLFF
TRBV5-6	TRBD2	TRBJ2-7	many	TGTGCCAGCAGCCCGAGGACTAGCGGCGAGCAGTACTTC	CASSPRTSGEQYF
TRBV19	NA	TRBJ2-7	many	TGTGCCACGTCGGTGAGCTCCTACGAGCAGTACTTC	CATSVSSYEQYF
TRBV6-2/TRBV6-3	NA	TRBJ1-1	NA	TGTGCCAGCAGTTACGACGGGGGGCTTCTGGGGTTTGCTGAAGCTTTCTTT	CASSYDGGLLGFAEAFF
TRBV27	NA	TRBJ2-3	NA	TGTGCCAGCAGTTTATCTGGGATTGTTACAGATACGCAGTGTTTT	CASSLSGIVTDTQCF
TRBV4-1	NA	TRBJ2-5	NA	TGCGCCAGCAGCCAAGAGGATGGGAGGGGGCCCCAAGAGACCCAGTACTTC	CASSQEDGRGPQETQYF